The 17 T cell receptor beta chains below come from one sample, sequenced in a study of T-cell reconstitution after alpha-beta-depleted transplantation in children (TCRdb year 2016). Taken with the paper, the label for treatment or condition translates to: allogeneic hematopoietic cell transplantation with graft depleted of TCRalphabeta T cells and CD19 B cells. Library preparation was by PCR. Reads for this sample came from an Illumina HiSeq 2500. TCR library preparation used molecular barcoding, with unique molecular identifiers applied to normalize quantification of the TCRbeta repertoire. TCRdb cleaned the public reads at Q25 with fastp, built clones with MiXCR and kept in-frame beta chains. Each CDR3 protein gets just one entry, which takes the most common genes and DNA from the rows behind it. Across this sample there are 400,000 to 450,000 distinct CDR3 sequences, with approximately 42% seen only once. Clones ranked in the top ten supply 27% of the sample.

The sample was PBMCs, taken before TCRalphabeta/CD19-depleted stem cell transplant. The origin of the receptors is a girl aged 2-10 years with aplastic anemia, due to receive a stem cell transplant.

This clonotype turned up a few times. The J gene is TRBJ2-2, the V gene TRBV11-2; the match to TRBD2 covers 11 bases. The germline gives CDR1 SGHAT, CDR2 FQNNGV. V lost 5 bases to trimming and J lost 0 bases; unmatched junction nucleotides: 8. The CDR3 runs to 18 residues. Here the CDR3 DNA reads TGTGCCAGCAGCATCCCGTTAGCGGGAGGGCCGAACACCGGGGAGCTGTTTTTT. It codes for CASSIPLAGGPNTGELFF. The full variable domain, its missing parts supplied by reference TRBV11-2 and TRBJ2-2, is EAGVAQSPRYKIIEKRQSVAFWCNPISGHATLYWYQQILGQGPKLLIQFQNNGVVDDSQLPKDRFSAERLKGVDSTLKIQPAKLEDSAVYLCASSIPLAGGPNTGELFFGEGSRLTVL.

This clonotype was observed a single time. CDR3 sequence (DNA): TGTGCCAGCAGTTTAGCCAACACCATATATTTT. This sequence encodes CASSLANTIYF. The chain carries TRBV12-3 or TRBV12-4 and TRBJ1-3; D gene uncertain. The CDR3 runs to 11 residues. V lost 0 bases to trimming and J lost 7 bases, with 1 base between them.

This clonotype occurred a few times. The genes are TRBV4-3 and TRBJ2-5; TRBD2 matches at 10 bases. Trimming at V came to 0 bases and at J to 5 bases, leaving 9 bases not matched to a gene. The CDR3 has 17 residues. Germline V gene lookup returns CDR1 LGHNA and CDR2 YSLEER. The CDR3 DNA sequence: TGCGCCAGCAGCCAAGATCTAGCGGGAGAACTAGGGGAGACCCAGTACTTC. This gives the protein CASSQDLAGELGETQYF.

The table lists this clonotype with many counts. CDR3 sequence: CASSDSGRGADTQYF. Written as DNA, the CDR3 is TGTGCCAGCAGCGATAGCGGGAGGGGTGCAGATACGCAGTATTTT. The chain employs TRBV9 and TRBJ2-3, with 11 bases fitting TRBD2. The CDR3 sequence is 15 residues long. Losses at the gene ends were 3 bases for V and 4 bases for J; bases not matched to a gene: 4. The germline V gene has CDR1 SGDLS and CDR2 YYNGEE.

J is TRBJ2-3 and V is TRBV7-9; no definite D call. The V gene's germline CDR1 is SEHNR and CDR2 FQNEAQ (reference sequence). The length of the CDR3 is 12 residues. The V and J ends lost 4 bases and 5 bases respectively, with 7 bases between them. The CDR3 DNA reads as TGTGCCAGCAGCTCCACGGTAGATACGCAGTATTTT. Translating it yields CASSSTVDTQYF.

This chain uses TRBV4-1 with TRBJ1-1, with no clear D. The CDR3 has 18 amino acids. V was shortened by 0 bases and J by 0 bases, with 17 bases between the two germline ends. CDR1 and CDR2 from the germline V gene are MGHRA and YSYEKL. The CDR3 protein is CASSQDQRLLLVNTEAFF. CDR3 sequence (DNA): TGCGCCAGCAGCCAAGATCAAAGGCTCCTCCTCGTGAACACTGAAGCTTTCTTT.

In nucleotides, the CDR3 is TGTGCCAGCAGTCCACGCGGACTAGCGGAAACCTACGAGCAGTACTTC. Amino acid sequence: CASSPRGLAETYEQYF. The chain carries TRBV25-1 and TRBJ2-7; 10 bases align to TRBD2. CDR1 is MGHDK, CDR2 SYGVNS, per germline. The junction had 9 bases not matched to a gene; V was cut back by 5 bases and J by 2 bases. There are 16 residues in the CDR3.

There are a few counts of this clonotype. The V gene is TRBV29-1, the J gene TRBJ1-3, with unresolved D. The CDR3 runs to 13 residues. The germline V and J ends were trimmed by 0 bases and 7 bases, with 10 bases remaining between them. Germline lookup yields CDR1 SQVTM and CDR2 ANQGSEA. CDR3 DNA sequence: TGCAGCGTTGAAGACAGCCCAGGCAACACCATATATTTT. This translates into CSVEDSPGNTIYF.

V is TRBV6-2 or TRBV6-3 and J is TRBJ2-7, with TRBD2 identical over 11 bases. V shed 7 bases and J 0 bases; nucleotides not matched to a gene: 5. The germline V gene encodes CDR1 MNHEY and CDR2 SVGEGT. CDR3 length equals 15 residues. The CDR3 nucleotides are TGTGCCAGCAATACAGGGACTAGCGGCTCCTACGAGCAGTACTTC. It codes for CASNTGTSGSYEQYF.

The chain links TRBV12-3 or TRBV12-4 to TRBJ2-1; a weak D match, TRBD2 (5 bases). The CDR3 has 16 amino acids. Trimming took 6 bases from V and 6 from J, leaving 21 bases between them. The CDR3 protein is CASSRGRSSQINEQFF. The CDR3 coding sequence is TGTGCCAGCAGCCGCGGGCGCAGCAGCCAGATCAATGAGCAGTTCTTC.

This clonotype was observed a few times. The chain employs TRBV6-1 and TRBJ2-2; TRBD2 aligns across 7 bases. The V gene's germline CDR1 is MNHNS and CDR2 SASEGT. J was trimmed by 9 bases and V by 7 bases; bases with no gene match: 8. The CDR3 is made up of 13 amino acids. CDR3 region: CASTAGESRELFF. The CDR3 DNA is TGTGCCAGCACGGCGGGAGAGTCCCGGGAGCTGTTTTTT.

The chain joins TRBV28 to TRBJ2-7; D uncertain. Trimming pared 4 bases from V and 1 base from J, leaving 8 bases between. This CDR3 spans 13 amino acids. Germline V gene sequence: CDR1 MDHEN, CDR2 SYDVKM. CDR3 in amino acids: CASSSPRSYEQYF. In nucleotides, the CDR3 is TGTGCCAGCAGTTCCCCCAGATCCTACGAGCAGTACTTC.

CDR3 nucleotides: TGCGCCAGCAGCCTCGAAACTAGCGGGAGTAGCACCGGGGAGCTGTTTTTT. Amino acids: CASSLETSGSSTGELFF. This rearrangement joins TRBV4-1 to TRBJ2-2; the match to TRBD2 covers 11 bases. CDR1 is MGHRA, CDR2 YSYEKL, per germline. The CDR3 totals 17 residues. J gave up 4 bases and V 4 bases, and 8 bases lay outside the gene matches.

The J gene is TRBJ2-7, the V gene TRBV20-1; D is possibly TRBD1 or TRBD2 (5 bases each). CDR1 and CDR2 from the germline V gene are DFQATT and SNEGSKA (reference sequence). Trimming pared 3 bases from V and 2 bases from J, leaving 20 bases between. The CDR3 runs 16 residues. The chain's CDR3 is CSARSGIGTPPYEQYF. The CDR3 DNA is TGCAGTGCTAGGAGTGGGATAGGGACCCCCCCCTACGAGCAGTACTTC.

The rearrangement joins TRBV5-1 to TRBJ2-3; TRBD2 matches at 8 bases. Germline V gene data show CDR1 as SGHRS and CDR2 as YFSETQ. V lost 0 bases, J lost 3 bases, and 6 bases stayed unmatched. This CDR3 comprises 16 residues. In DNA, the CDR3 is TGCGCCAGCAGCTTGGACTCCGGGGGGGCTACAGATACGCAGTATTTT. Its protein is CASSLDSGGATDTQYF.

Details on this clonotype: This clone may be a read error of a much larger clone one base away. DNA for the CDR3: TGTGCCAGCAGCCGGGACAGTGCTATCCCTGAAGCTTTCTTT. Encoded protein: CASSRDSAIPEAFF. The V gene is TRBV12-3 or TRBV12-4, the J gene TRBJ1-1; 7 nucleotides match TRBD1. V gave up 6 bases and J gave up 6 bases; unmatched junction bases: 10. This CDR3 has 14 amino acids.

This clonotype came up many times. J is TRBJ2-2 and V is TRBV25-1; unclear D gene. This CDR3 comprises 13 residues. CDR1 and CDR2 (germline): MGHDK, SYGVNS. The V end was cut by 1 base, the J end by 6 bases, with 6 bases between. The CDR3 sequence: CASSESLPGELFF. CDR3 DNA sequence: TGTGCCAGCAGTGAATCTTTGCCCGGGGAGCTGTTTTTT.